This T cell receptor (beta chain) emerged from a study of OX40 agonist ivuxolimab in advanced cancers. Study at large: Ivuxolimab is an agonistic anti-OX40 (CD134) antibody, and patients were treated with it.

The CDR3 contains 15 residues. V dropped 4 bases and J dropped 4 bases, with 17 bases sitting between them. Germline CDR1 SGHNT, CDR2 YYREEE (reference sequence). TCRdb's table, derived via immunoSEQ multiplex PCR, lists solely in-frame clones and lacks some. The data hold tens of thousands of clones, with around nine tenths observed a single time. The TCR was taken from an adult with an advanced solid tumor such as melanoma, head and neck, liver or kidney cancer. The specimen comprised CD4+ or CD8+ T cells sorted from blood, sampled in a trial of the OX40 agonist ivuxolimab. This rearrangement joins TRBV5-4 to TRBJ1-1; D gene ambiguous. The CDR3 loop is CASSRSLGFGTEAFF. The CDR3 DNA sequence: TGTGCCAGCAGCCGGAGTTTGGGGTTTGGCACTGAAGCTTTCTTT.